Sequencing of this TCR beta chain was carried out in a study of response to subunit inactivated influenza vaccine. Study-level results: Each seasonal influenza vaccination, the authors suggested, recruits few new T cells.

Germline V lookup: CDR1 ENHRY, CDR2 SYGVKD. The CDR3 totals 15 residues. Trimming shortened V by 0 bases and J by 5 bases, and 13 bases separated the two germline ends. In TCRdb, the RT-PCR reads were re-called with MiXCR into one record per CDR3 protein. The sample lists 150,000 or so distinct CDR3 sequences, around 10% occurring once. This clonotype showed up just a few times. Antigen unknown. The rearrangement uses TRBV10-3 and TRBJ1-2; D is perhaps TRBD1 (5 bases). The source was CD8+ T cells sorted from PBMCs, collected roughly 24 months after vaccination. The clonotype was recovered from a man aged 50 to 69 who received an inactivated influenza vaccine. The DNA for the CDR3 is TGTGCCATCAGTGAGTCAACAGGCTCTGGGTATGGCTACACCTTC. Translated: CAISESTGSGYGYTF.